These 27 T cell receptor beta chains share one sample of origin, sequenced in a study of PD-1 blockade in classical Hodgkin lymphoma. This table comes from immunoSEQ multiplex PCR, and its TCRdb copy is limited to in-frame clones, with some not included. The table lists some 100,000 clones, about nine tenths of them singletons. All patients relapsed after autologous stem cell transplantation, and brentuximab vedotin exposure varied. This specimen consisted of peripheral blood mononuclear cells (PBMCs), obtained at baseline. The receptors derive from a human donor with classical Hodgkin lymphoma.

This clone appeared once. The CDR3 is CASRQVLGLYEQYF. CDR3 DNA: TGTGCCAGCAGACAGGTACTTGGGCTCTACGAGCAGTACTTC. The V call is TRBV2, the J call TRBJ2-7, with D tentatively TRBD1 (5 bases). Germline V CDR1 and CDR2: SNHLY, FYNNEI. Between the trimmed V and J ends, which lost 6 bases and 3 bases, there was a span of 15 bases. The CDR3 covers 14 residues.

The rearrangement links TRBV6-6 to TRBJ2-7; the D is unclear. CDR3 length equals 15 residues. Germline CDR1 MNHNY, CDR2 SVGAGI (reference sequence). V was cut by 0 bases and J by 3 bases, with 12 bases left in between. CDR3 protein: CASSYSINGDYEQYF. For the CDR3, the DNA is TGTGCCAGCAGTTACTCGATAAACGGAGACTACGAGCAGTACTTC.

V usage is TRBV5-1 and J usage is TRBJ2-1; 10 nucleotides line up with TRBD1. V trimming: 4 bases; J trimming: 7 bases; junction bases outside the gene matches: 8. This CDR3 has 15 amino acids. Germline CDR1 is SGHRS and CDR2 is YFSETQ. CDR3: CASSTGQGTSNEQFF. For the CDR3, the DNA is TGCGCCAGCAGCACGGGACAGGGGACGAGTAATGAGCAGTTCTTC.

This clone was seen once. This chain links TRBV28 with TRBJ1-1; D gene unclear. This CDR3 has 15 residues. Trimming took 2 bases from V and 4 from J, leaving 14 bases between them. Germline CDR1 MDHEN, CDR2 SYDVKM. CDR3 residues: CASSLVGEWITEAFF. The DNA for the CDR3 is TGTGCCAGCAGTTTAGTCGGGGAATGGATCACTGAAGCTTTCTTT.

This rearrangement joins TRBV28 to TRBJ2-2; either TRBD1 or TRBD2 may supply D (5 bases each). The germline V and J ends were trimmed by 6 bases and 5 bases, with 28 bases remaining between them. The CDR3 has 19 residues. Germline CDR1 MDHEN, CDR2 SYDVKM. In DNA, the CDR3 is TGTGCCAGCAGCCAGAACCCGGGACGGGGAAATTGGGGGACCGGGGAGCTGTTTTTT. Its protein product is CASSQNPGRGNWGTGELFF. The entire variable domain, with the rest obtained from reference TRBV28 and TRBJ2-2, is as follows: DVKVTQSSRYLVKRTGEKVFLECVQDMDHENMFWYRQDPGLGLRLIYFSYDVKMKEKGDIPEGYSVSREKKERFSLILESASTNQTSMYLCASSQNPGRGNWGTGELFFGEGSRLTVL.

The genes are TRBV4-1 and TRBJ1-1, with D perhaps matching TRBD1 (5 bases). Germline V gene sequence: CDR1 MGHRA, CDR2 YSYEKL. Trimming shortened V by 0 bases and J by 1 base, and 9 bases separated the two germline ends. This CDR3 spans 15 amino acids. CDR3 protein: CASSQDRRGNTEAFF. CDR3 nucleotides: TGCGCCAGCAGCCAAGATAGGAGGGGGAACACTGAAGCTTTCTTT.

The rearrangement links TRBV5-1 to TRBJ1-1, with 7 bases identical to TRBD1. Trimming removed 1 base from V and 1 base from J; junction bases left unmatched: 4. Germline CDR1 reads SGHRS; CDR2 reads YFSETQ. The CDR3 loop spans 15 amino acids. CDR3 bases: TGCGCCAGCAGCTTGCAGGGGACAGAGAACACTGAAGCTTTCTTT. This codes for CASSLQGTENTEAFF.

The chain recombines TRBV29-1 with TRBJ2-2; 9 nucleotides line up with TRBD2. There are 13 residues in the CDR3. The germline gives CDR1 SQVTM, CDR2 ANQGSEA. The V and J ends lost 4 bases and 7 bases, in that order; junction bases with no gene match: 4. This CDR3 reads CSVVAGAIGELFF. The CDR3 nucleotides read TGCAGCGTTGTAGCGGGAGCGATCGGGGAGCTGTTTTTT.

In its sample, this clone was seen a few times. The chain uses TRBV27 and TRBJ1-3; no clear D. The CDR3 runs 15 residues. The germline gives CDR1 MNHEY, CDR2 SMNVEV (reference sequence). V lost 5 bases and J lost 2, with 13 bases in between. DNA of the CDR3: TGTGCCAGCAGTCCAGAGCTCCCACCTGGAAACACCATATATTTT. Amino acid sequence: CASSPELPPGNTIYF.

This clone has a single count. This chain joins TRBV30 and TRBJ1-4; D is uncertain. V gave up 1 base and J gave up 0 bases, with 9 bases separating them. The CDR3 loop spans 15 amino acids. CDR1 GTSNPN and CDR2 SVGIG come from the germline V gene (reference sequence). The CDR3 DNA reads TGTGCCTGGAGTGACACCAGGTCAACTAATGAAAAACTGTTTTTT. Translation: CAWSDTRSTNEKLFF.

This clone was counted a single time. Written as DNA, the CDR3 is TGTGCCAGTAGCGAGGACAGTAGCAATCAGCCCCAGCATTTT. It codes for CASSEDSSNQPQHF. V and J are TRBV19 and TRBJ1-5; D possibly corresponds to TRBD1 (6 bases). Trimming stripped 6 bases from V and 0 bases from J, with 9 bases between. The CDR3 extends over 14 amino acids. Germline V gene sequence: CDR1 LNHDA, CDR2 SQIVND (reference sequence).

The chain uses TRBV10-1 and TRBJ2-2, with unresolved D. Germline lookup yields CDR1 WNHNN and CDR2 SYGVQD (reference sequence). The V end lost 3 bases, the J end lost 4 bases, and 6 bases lay between the germline ends. This CDR3 contains 13 residues. CDR3 coding DNA: TGCGCCAGCAGTGAAGCCCCCACCGGGGAGCTGTTTTTT. It yields the protein CASSEAPTGELFF.

The chain uses TRBV29-1 and TRBJ2-2, with D possibly TRBD2 on 5 matching bases. The ends were cut back, 1 base at V and 3 bases at J, with 9 bases in the middle. Germline V gene sequence: CDR1 SQVTM, CDR2 ANQGSEA. CDR3 size: 14 residues. The CDR3 sequence: CSVEVSGDTGELFF. Here the CDR3 DNA reads TGCAGCGTTGAAGTAAGCGGAGACACCGGGGAGCTGTTTTTT.

The chain employs TRBV28 and TRBJ2-1; the match to TRBD2 covers 10 bases. Losses at the gene ends were 2 bases for V and 5 bases for J; bases not matched to a gene: 3. The CDR3 contains 15 residues. The germline gives CDR1 MDHEN, CDR2 SYDVKM. In DNA form, the CDR3 reads TGTGCCAGCAGTTTACGGCTAGCGGGAGACAATGAGCAGTTCTTC. Translation: CASSLRLAGDNEQFF.

V gene TRBV11-2 combines with J gene TRBJ2-2; no reliable D call. This CDR3 is built from 14 residues. The germline gives CDR1 SGHAT, CDR2 FQNNGV. V lost 7 bases and J lost 3, with 12 bases in between. The CDR3 spells CASIDGFYTGELFF. The CDR3 DNA reads TGTGCCAGCATCGATGGGTTTTACACCGGGGAGCTGTTTTTT.

The chain recombines TRBV4-1 with TRBJ1-4; 8 bases line up with TRBD1. Germline V gives CDR1 MGHRA, CDR2 YSYEKL. V trimming: 3 bases; J trimming: 8 bases; junction bases outside the gene matches: 8. This CDR3 has 15 amino acids. CDR3 in DNA: TGCGCCAGCAGCCAGGAGGACAGGGAGAGGGAAAAACTGTTTTTT. This sequence encodes CASSQEDREREKLFF.

This chain connects TRBV5-8 to TRBJ2-7; D possibly corresponds to TRBD2 (7 bases). This CDR3 region has 17 residues. CDR1 is SGHTS and CDR2 is YDEGEE in the germline V gene. V dropped 4 bases and J dropped 3 bases, with 23 bases sitting between them. This chain's CDR3 is CASSDMFGGPRNYEQYF. CDR3 in DNA: TGTGCCAGCAGCGATATGTTCGGGGGGCCAAGGAACTACGAGCAGTACTTC.

This clone was seen once. The CDR3 is CASRRGQGSSYEQYF. CDR3 in DNA: TGTGCCAGCAGAAGAGGACAGGGAAGCTCCTACGAGCAGTACTTC. This chain connects TRBV28 to TRBJ2-7, with TRBD1 identical over 8 bases. The CDR3 length is 15 residues. The germline gives CDR1 MDHEN, CDR2 SYDVKM. With 6 bases clipped from V and 0 bases from J, the junction kept 7 bases outside the gene matches.

V is TRBV5-5 and J is TRBJ2-3, with 8 nucleotides matching TRBD1. Germline CDR1 SGHKS, CDR2 YYEKEE (reference sequence). The CDR3 sequence is 15 residues long. V was clipped by 4 bases and J by 1 base; unmatched bases: 5. CDR3 coding DNA: TGTGCCAGCAGCCGTCCGACAGGGGGCACAGATACGCAGTATTTT. Protein sequence: CASSRPTGGTDTQYF.

The chain couples TRBV29-1 to TRBJ1-2; D remains unclear. The CDR3 length is 12 residues. Germline V gives CDR1 SQVTM, CDR2 ANQGSEA. Trimming pared 4 bases from V and 2 bases from J, leaving 8 bases between. CDR3 region: CSVASGNYGYTF. Here the CDR3 DNA reads TGCAGCGTTGCAAGCGGAAACTATGGCTACACCTTC.

The rearrangement joins TRBV27 to TRBJ2-2; D not resolved. Germline loops: CDR1 MNHEY, CDR2 SMNVEV (reference sequence). This CDR3 is 12 amino acids long. Trimming removed 7 bases from V and 3 bases from J, with 6 bases in between. CDR3 loop: CASTLHTGELFF. CDR3 sequence (DNA): TGTGCCAGCACCCTACACACCGGGGAGCTGTTTTTT.

CDR3 region: CASSPRPDGSSYNEQFF. The CDR3 DNA follows: TGTGCCAGCAGCCCTCGTCCGGACGGGAGCTCCTACAATGAGCAGTTCTTC. The chain combines TRBV4-2 with TRBJ2-1; a possible D gene is TRBD2 (6 bases). V lost 4 bases and J 0 bases, leaving 16 bases between the germline ends. Germline CDR1 and CDR2: LGHNA and YNFKEQ. The CDR3 extends over 17 amino acids.

The chain couples TRBV2 to TRBJ1-1; D gene uncertain. V lost 7 bases, J lost 0 bases, and 3 bases lay in between. CDR1 and CDR2 (germline): SNHLY, FYNNEI. The CDR3 extends over 11 amino acids. The CDR3 DNA follows: TGTGCCAGCATAATGAACACTGAAGCTTTCTTT. This translates into CASIMNTEAFF. Full variable domain (remainder filled in from reference TRBV2 and TRBJ1-1): EPEVTQTPSHQVTQMGQEVILRCVPISNHLYFYWYRQILGQKVEFLVSFYNNEISEKSEIFDDQFSVERPDGSNFTLKIRSTKLEDSAMYFCASIMNTEAFFGQGTRLTVV.

This clone has just one count. The chain combines TRBV19 with TRBJ1-2; no reliable D call. V lost 3 bases and J 3 bases, leaving 17 bases between the germline ends. The CDR3 contains 16 residues. Germline assignment: CDR1 LNHDA and CDR2 SQIVND (reference sequence). CDR3 sequence reads: CASSISAIPGYYGYTF. Written as DNA, the CDR3 is TGTGCCAGTAGTATCTCGGCCATCCCTGGGTACTATGGCTACACCTTC. Drawing the rest from reference TRBV19 and TRBJ1-2, the complete variable domain is DGGITQSPKYLFRKEGQNVTLSCEQNLNHDAMYWYRQDPGQGLRLIYYSQIVNDFQKGDIAEGYSVSREKKESFPLTVTSAQKNPTAFYLCASSISAIPGYYGYTFGSGTRLTVV.

This sequence joins TRBV20-1 and TRBJ2-3; D call uncertain. Trimming stripped 6 bases from V and 5 bases from J, with 9 bases between. This CDR3 has 11 amino acids. Germline V gene lookup returns CDR1 DFQATT and CDR2 SNEGSKA (reference sequence). The CDR3 reads CSAEKGDTQYF. Written as DNA, the CDR3 is TGCAGTGCCGAGAAGGGAGATACGCAGTATTTT.

The V call is TRBV9, the J call TRBJ2-1; 10 nucleotides match TRBD2. In germline, CDR1 is SGDLS, CDR2 YYNGEE. This CDR3 has 17 amino acids. V lost 3 bases and J lost 3; bases outside the gene matches: 9. In nucleotides, the CDR3 is TGTGCCAGCAGCGCCAAGGGTTCTAGCGGGAGCTACAATGAGCAGTTCTTC. Translation gives CASSAKGSSGSYNEQFF.

The chain combines TRBV6-5 with TRBJ2-7; possibly TRBD2 for D (5 bases). Trimming stripped 0 bases from V and 0 bases from J, with 9 bases between. The germline CDR1 and CDR2 sequences are MNHEY and SVGAGI. This CDR3 region has 15 residues. The CDR3 here is CASSYSSGISYEQYF. In nucleotides, the CDR3 is TGTGCCAGCAGTTACTCTTCGGGGATCTCCTACGAGCAGTACTTC.